These T cell receptor beta chains were read from a single sample in a study of Ad26.COV2.S vaccination and SARS-CoV-2 variants. Only in-frame clones appear in the TCRdb table, and some are missing; sequencing was by immunoSEQ multiplex PCR. The data hold about 680,000 clones, with more than 80% observed a single time. Sequenced material: peripheral blood, taken in a trial of Ad26.COV2.S vaccine versus placebo. The source of these receptors is a person between 18 and 65 years old who received the Ad26.COV2.S COVID-19 vaccine or a placebo. The CDR3 runs from the conserved cysteine through the conserved F or W. The D gene is left open where the match is weak. Some rows mark clone size as missing; the rest say once, few, many or name a class of expanded clone.

cdr3_aa cdr3_nt d_call j_call v_call clone_size
CASSLAGTGGYNTEAFF TGTGCCAGCAGTCTCGCCGGGACAGGGGGATATAACACTGAAGCTTTCTTT TRBD1 TRBJ1-1 TRBV6-6 .
CASSETLNQPQHF TGTGCCAGCAGTGAAACCCTCAATCAGCCCCAGCATTTT . TRBJ1-5 TRBV25-1 .
CASSLEPGGPGELFF TGTGCCAGCAGCTTAGAGCCGGGAGGTCCCGGGGAGCTGTTTTTT TRBD2 TRBJ2-2 TRBV7-9 .
CASTSGTVSYEQYF TGTGCCAGCACCTCCGGGACTGTTTCCTACGAGCAGTACTTC . TRBJ2-7 TRBV5-4 .
CASSLVPSSEQFF TGTGCCAGCAGCTTAGTACCTAGTTCTGAGCAGTTCTTC . TRBJ2-1 TRBV11-2 .
CASSQDLAGGAETQYF TGTGCCAGCAGCCAAGATCTAGCGGGGGGCGCAGAGACCCAGTACTTC TRBD2 TRBJ2-5 TRBV3-1/TRBV3-2 .
CASSDSGDSPLHF TGTGCCAGCAGTGACTCGGGGGATTCACCCCTCCACTTT . TRBJ1-6 TRBV6-4 .
CASSVSPGTPFEAFF TGCGCCAGCAGCGTTTCTCCCGGGACCCCTTTTGAAGCTTTCTTT . TRBJ1-1 TRBV5-1 .
CASSQQTGGINQPQHF TGTGCCAGCAGCCAACAGACAGGGGGGATCAATCAGCCCCAGCATTTT TRBD1 TRBJ1-5 TRBV11-1 .
CASSPFDRDTEAFF TGCGCCAGCAGCCCATTCGACAGGGACACTGAAGCTTTCTTT TRBD1 TRBJ1-1 TRBV5-1 .
CASSPLGQGLTEAFF TGTGCCAGCTCACCCCTGGGACAGGGTCTCACTGAAGCTTTCTTT TRBD1 TRBJ1-1 TRBV18 .
CASSGTSLYEQYF TGTGCCAGCAGTGGGACTAGCCTCTACGAGCAGTACTTC TRBD2 TRBJ2-7 TRBV12-3/TRBV12-4 .
CASSQRGDNEQFF TGTGCCAGCAGCCAGCGGGGGGACAATGAGCAGTTCTTC TRBD2 TRBJ2-1 TRBV7-3 once
CASSLGQGRETQYF TGCGCCAGCAGCTTGGGACAGGGGCGAGAGACCCAGTACTTC TRBD1 TRBJ2-5 TRBV5-1 .
CASSTPGKSEKLFF TGTGCCAGCAGTACTCCAGGGAAGAGTGAAAAACTGTTTTTT . TRBJ1-4 TRBV6-2/TRBV6-3 .
CASSYPPRYEQYF TGTGCCAGCAGTTACCCCCCCCGCTACGAGCAGTACTTC . TRBJ2-7 TRBV6-5 .